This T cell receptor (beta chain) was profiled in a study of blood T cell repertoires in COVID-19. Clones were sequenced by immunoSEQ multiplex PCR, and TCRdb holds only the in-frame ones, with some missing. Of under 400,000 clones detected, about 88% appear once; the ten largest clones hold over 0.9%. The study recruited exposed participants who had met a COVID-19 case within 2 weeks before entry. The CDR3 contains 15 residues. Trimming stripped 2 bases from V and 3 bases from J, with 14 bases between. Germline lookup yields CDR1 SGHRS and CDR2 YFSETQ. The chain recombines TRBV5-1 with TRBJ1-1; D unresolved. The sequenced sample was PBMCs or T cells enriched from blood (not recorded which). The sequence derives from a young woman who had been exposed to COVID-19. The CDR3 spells CASSLGFAGDTEAFF. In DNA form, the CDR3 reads TGCGCCAGCAGCTTAGGTTTTGCGGGTGACACTGAAGCTTTCTTT.